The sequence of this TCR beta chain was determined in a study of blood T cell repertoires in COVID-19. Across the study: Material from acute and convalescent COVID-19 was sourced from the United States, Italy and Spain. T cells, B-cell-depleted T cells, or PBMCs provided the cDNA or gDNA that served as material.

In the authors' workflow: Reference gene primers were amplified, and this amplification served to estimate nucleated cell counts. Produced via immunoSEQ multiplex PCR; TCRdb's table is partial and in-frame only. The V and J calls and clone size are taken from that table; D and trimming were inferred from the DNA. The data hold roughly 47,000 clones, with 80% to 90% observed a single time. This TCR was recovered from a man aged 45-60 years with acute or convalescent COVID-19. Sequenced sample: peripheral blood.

The CDR3 loop is CSASSLAAYNEQFF. The CDR3 DNA follows: TGCAGTGCTAGTTCACTAGCGGCCTACAATGAGCAGTTCTTC. The V call is TRBV20-1, the J call TRBJ2-1, with 8 bases aligning to TRBD2. CDR3 length equals 14 residues. The germline gives CDR1 DFQATT, CDR2 SNEGSKA (reference sequence). The V and J ends lost 3 bases and 2 bases, in that order; junction bases with no gene match: 3.